Shown below are 5 T cell receptor beta chains from a single sample sequenced in a study of blood T cell repertoires in COVID-19 (dated by TCRdb to the early 2020s). Library preparation used the immunoSEQ multiplex PCR assay. TCRdb carries this immuneACCESS record with in-frame sequences only. Its versions omit some clonotypes, under half of them owing to an unresolved V gene in the studies checked, with the rest unexplained. Counted in this sample were about 230,000 clones; 65% to 85% of them appeared once. The top ten clones comprise 27% of the sample. The sequenced material came from peripheral blood. These receptors all come from a man aged 35-49 years with acute or convalescent COVID-19.

The chain carries TRBV28 and TRBJ1-2; no clear D gene. CDR3 length: 14 amino acids. Trimming left V 4 bases short and J 7 bases short, with 16 bases between. In germline, CDR1 is MDHEN, CDR2 SYDVKM. The CDR3 DNA sequence: TGTGCCAGCAGTTCGTCCCGGAGGGTATCTGGCTACACCTTC. Its translation: CASSSSRRVSGYTF.

The chain recombines TRBV5-1 with TRBJ2-5; 7 positions match TRBD1. Germline V CDR1 and CDR2: SGHRS, YFSETQ. The CDR3 runs to 14 residues. V shed 0 bases, J shed 1 base, and the junction held 0 bases outside the gene matches. The CDR3 is CASSLGDSQETQYF. The CDR3 DNA reads TGCGCCAGCAGCTTGGGGGACAGCCAAGAGACCCAGTACTTC. Looking up the rest from reference TRBV5-1 and TRBJ2-5 gives the full variable domain: KAGVTQTPRYLIKTRGQQVTLSCSPISGHRSVSWYQQTPGQGLQFLFEYFSETQRNKGNFPGRFSGRQFSNSRSEMNVSTLELGDSALYLCASSLGDSQETQYFGPGTRLLVL.

This chain links TRBV3-1 (or the pseudogene TRBV3-2) with TRBJ1-1; the D gene is possibly TRBD1 (5 bases). The CDR3 consists of 13 residues. CDR1 and CDR2 (germline): LGHDT, YNNKEL (reference sequence). Trimming pared 1 base from V and 5 bases from J, leaving 8 bases between. The CDR3 region is CASSQVGGTEAFF. CDR3 nucleotides: TGTGCCAGCAGCCAAGTGGGGGGAACTGAAGCTTTCTTT.

Comment on this clone: Different DNA sequences within this sample yield the same CDR3. This chain joins TRBV5-5 and TRBJ1-1; no reliable D call. The germline V gene has CDR1 SGHKS and CDR2 YYEKEE (reference sequence). The CDR3 contains 13 residues. V dropped 4 bases and J dropped 3 bases, with 10 bases sitting between them. CDR3 residues: CASSPRGDTEAFF. The CDR3 region has the DNA TGTGCCAGCAGCCCTCGCGGGGACACTGAAGCTTTCTTT.

The chain joins TRBV7-3 to TRBJ1-5; D is uncertain. The CDR3 sequence is 13 residues long. Trimming removed 4 bases from V and 6 bases from J, with 10 bases in between. In germline, CDR1 is SGHTA, CDR2 FQGTGA. CDR3 protein: CASSSTAGQPQHF. DNA for the CDR3: TGTGCCAGCAGCTCCACAGCCGGTCAGCCCCAGCATTTT.